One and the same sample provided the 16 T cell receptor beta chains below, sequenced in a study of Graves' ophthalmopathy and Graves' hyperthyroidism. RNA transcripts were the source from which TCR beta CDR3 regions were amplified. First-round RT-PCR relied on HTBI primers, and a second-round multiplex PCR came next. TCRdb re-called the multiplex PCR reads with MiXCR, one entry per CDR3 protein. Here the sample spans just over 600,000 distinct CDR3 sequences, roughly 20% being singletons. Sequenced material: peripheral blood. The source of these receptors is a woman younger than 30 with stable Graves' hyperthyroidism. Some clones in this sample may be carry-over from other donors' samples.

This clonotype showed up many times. CDR3 DNA: TGTGCCAGCAGTGTGTTGAGGGACTACGAGCAGTACTTC. It translates to CASSVLRDYEQYF. The J gene is TRBJ2-7, the V gene TRBV2, with D perhaps TRBD2 (5 bases). The V end was cut by 4 bases, the J end by 3 bases, with 10 bases between. CDR1 SNHLY and CDR2 FYNNEI come from the germline V gene. CDR3 length: 13 residues. Together with reference TRBV2 and TRBJ2-7, the CDR3 gives the full variable domain: EPEVTQTPSHQVTQMGQEVILRCVPISNHLYFYWYRQILGQKVEFLVSFYNNEISEKSEIFDDQFSVERPDGSNFTLKIRSTKLEDSAMYFCASSVLRDYEQYFGPGTRLTVT.

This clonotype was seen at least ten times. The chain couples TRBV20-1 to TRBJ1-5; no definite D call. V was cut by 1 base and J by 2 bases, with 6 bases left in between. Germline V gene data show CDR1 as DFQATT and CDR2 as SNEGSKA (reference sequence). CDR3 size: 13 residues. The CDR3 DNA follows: TGCAGTGCTAGAGTATCCGGCAATCAGCCCCAGCATTTT. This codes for CSARVSGNQPQHF.

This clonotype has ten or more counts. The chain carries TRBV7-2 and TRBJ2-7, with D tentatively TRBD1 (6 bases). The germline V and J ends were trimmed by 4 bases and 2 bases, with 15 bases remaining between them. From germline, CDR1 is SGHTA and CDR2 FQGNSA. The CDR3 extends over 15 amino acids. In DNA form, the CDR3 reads TGTGCCAGCAGCTCAAGAACAGGGTCCGCCTACGAGCAGTACTTC. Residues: CASSSRTGSAYEQYF.

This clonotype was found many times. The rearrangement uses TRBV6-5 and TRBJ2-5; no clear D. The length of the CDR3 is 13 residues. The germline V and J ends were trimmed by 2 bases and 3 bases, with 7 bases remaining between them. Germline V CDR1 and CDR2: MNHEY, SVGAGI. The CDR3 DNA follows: TGTGCCAGCAGTTACAAGGCAGAAGAGACCCAGTACTTC. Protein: CASSYKAEETQYF.

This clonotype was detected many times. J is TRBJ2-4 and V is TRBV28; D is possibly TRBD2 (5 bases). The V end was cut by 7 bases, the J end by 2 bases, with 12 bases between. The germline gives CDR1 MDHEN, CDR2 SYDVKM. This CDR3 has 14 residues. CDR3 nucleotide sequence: TGTGCCAGCATTGATAGCGTGACCAAAAACATTCAGTACTTC. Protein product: CASIDSVTKNIQYF.

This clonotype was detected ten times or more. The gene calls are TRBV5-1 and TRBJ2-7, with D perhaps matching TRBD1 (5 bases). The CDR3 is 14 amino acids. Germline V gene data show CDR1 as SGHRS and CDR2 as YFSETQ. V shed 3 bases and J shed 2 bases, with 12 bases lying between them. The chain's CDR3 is CASSSDSTPYEQYF. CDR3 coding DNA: TGCGCCAGCAGCTCAGACAGTACCCCCTACGAGCAGTACTTC.

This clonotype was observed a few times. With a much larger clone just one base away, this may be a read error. Written as DNA, the CDR3 is TGTGCCAGCGGGCAGACAGGGACTGGGGCCAACGTCCTGACTTTC. It is translated as CASGQTGTGANVLTF. The gene calls are TRBV6-1 and TRBJ2-6, with 7 bases lining up with TRBD1. Germline trimming cut 8 bases from V and 2 bases from J; bases unmatched to any gene: 6. CDR3 length: 15 residues. Germline CDR1 MNHNS, CDR2 SASEGT.

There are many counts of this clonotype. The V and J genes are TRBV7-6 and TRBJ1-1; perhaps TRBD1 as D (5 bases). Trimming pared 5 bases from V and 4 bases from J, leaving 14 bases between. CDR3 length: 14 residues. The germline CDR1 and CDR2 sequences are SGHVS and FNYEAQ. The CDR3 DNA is TGTGCCAGCAGCCCCCCGGGGGATGTCACTGAAGCTTTCTTT. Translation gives CASSPPGDVTEAFF.

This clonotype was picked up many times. In nucleotides, the CDR3 is TGTGCCAGCAGTTTATCGTCAGGGAACACCGGGGAGCTGTTTTTT. The encoded protein is CASSLSSGNTGELFF. The chain links TRBV27 to TRBJ2-2, with no clear D. There are 15 residues in the CDR3. Trimming pared 0 bases from V and 1 base from J, leaving 6 bases between. Germline V gene sequence: CDR1 MNHEY, CDR2 SMNVEV (reference sequence).

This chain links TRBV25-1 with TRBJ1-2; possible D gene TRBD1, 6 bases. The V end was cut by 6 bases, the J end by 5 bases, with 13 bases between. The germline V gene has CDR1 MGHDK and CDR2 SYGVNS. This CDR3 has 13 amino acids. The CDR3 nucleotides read TGTGCCAGCAGGGAGGGGGAGCGGTATGGCTACACCTTC. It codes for CASREGERYGYTF.

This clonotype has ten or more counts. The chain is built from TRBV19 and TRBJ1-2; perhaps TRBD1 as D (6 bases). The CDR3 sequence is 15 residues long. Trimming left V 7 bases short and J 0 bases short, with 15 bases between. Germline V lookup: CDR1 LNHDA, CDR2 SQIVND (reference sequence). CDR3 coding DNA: TGTGCCAGTACCCCCCTGGGGGGCTCTAACTATGGCTACACCTTC. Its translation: CASTPLGGSNYGYTF.

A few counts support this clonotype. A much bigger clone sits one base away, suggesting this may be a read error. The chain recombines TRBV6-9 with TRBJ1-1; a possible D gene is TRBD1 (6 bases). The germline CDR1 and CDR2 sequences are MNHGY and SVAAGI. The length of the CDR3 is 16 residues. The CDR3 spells CASSENGGVMNTEACF. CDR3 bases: TGTGCCAGCAGTGAAAATGGGGGCGTGATGAACACTGAAGCTTGCTTT.

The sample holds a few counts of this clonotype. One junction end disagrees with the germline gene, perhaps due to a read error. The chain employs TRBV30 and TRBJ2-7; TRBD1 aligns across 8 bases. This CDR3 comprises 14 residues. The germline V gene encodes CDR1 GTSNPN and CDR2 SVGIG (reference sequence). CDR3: CARRGAGGSYEQYF. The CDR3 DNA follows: TGTGCCAGGAGAGGGGCAGGGGGCTCTTACGAGCAGTACTTC.

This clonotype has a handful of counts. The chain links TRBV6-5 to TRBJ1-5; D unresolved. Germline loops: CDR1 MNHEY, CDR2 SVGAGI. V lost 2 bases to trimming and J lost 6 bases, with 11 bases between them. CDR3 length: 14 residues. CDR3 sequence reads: CASSYLRRPQPQHF. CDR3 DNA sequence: TGTGCCAGCAGTTACCTCAGACGTCCTCAGCCCCAGCATTTT.

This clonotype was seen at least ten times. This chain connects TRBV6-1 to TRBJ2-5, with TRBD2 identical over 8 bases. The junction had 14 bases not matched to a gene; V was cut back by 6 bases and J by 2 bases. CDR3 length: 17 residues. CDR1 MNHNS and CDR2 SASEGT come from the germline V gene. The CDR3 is CASREDALAAFQETQYF. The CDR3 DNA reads TGTGCCAGCAGGGAGGATGCACTAGCGGCATTTCAAGAGACCCAGTACTTC.

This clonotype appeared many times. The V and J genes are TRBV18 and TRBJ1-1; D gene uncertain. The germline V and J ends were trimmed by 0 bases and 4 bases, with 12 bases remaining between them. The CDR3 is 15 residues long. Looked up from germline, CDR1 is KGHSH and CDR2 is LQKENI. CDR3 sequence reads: CASSPPGKSSTEAFF. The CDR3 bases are TGTGCCAGCTCACCACCCGGTAAGTCCAGCACTGAAGCTTTCTTT. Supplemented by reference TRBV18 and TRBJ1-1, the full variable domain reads NAGVMQNPRHLVRRRGQEARLRCSPMKGHSHVYWYRQLPEEGLKFMVYLQKENIIDESGMPKERFSAEFPKEGPSILRIQQVVRGDSAAYFCASSPPGKSSTEAFFGQGTRLTVV.